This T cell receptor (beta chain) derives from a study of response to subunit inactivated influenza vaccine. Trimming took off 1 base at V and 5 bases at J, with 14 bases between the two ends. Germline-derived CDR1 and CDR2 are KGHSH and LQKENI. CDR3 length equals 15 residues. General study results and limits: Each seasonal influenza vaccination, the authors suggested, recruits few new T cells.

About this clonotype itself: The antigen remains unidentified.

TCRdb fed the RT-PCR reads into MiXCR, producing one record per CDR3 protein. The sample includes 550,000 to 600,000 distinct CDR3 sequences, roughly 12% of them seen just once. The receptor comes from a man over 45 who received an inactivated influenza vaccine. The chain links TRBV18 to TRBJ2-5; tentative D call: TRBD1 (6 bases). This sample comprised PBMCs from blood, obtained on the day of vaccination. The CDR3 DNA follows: TGTGCCAGCTCACCACGGCAGGGGAGATTTGAGACCCAGTACTTC. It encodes CASSPRQGRFETQYF.